Listed below are T cell receptor beta chains from one sample, sequenced in a study of control samples from healthy donors and cancer patients. Sequenced by immunoSEQ multiplex PCR; TCRdb stores in-frame clones only, minus some. The table lists about 35,000 clones, about 93% of them singletons. The sample consisted of PBMCs. The source is a man between 35 and 55 years old with colorectal cancer. The CDR3 runs from the conserved cysteine through the conserved F or W.

j_gene: TRBJ2-1
v_gene: TRBV14
CDR3aa: CASSPLGISSYNEQFF

j_gene: TRBJ2-2
v_gene: TRBV19
CDR3aa: CASSIARTAGELFF

j_gene: TRBJ1-2
v_gene: TRBV6-5
CDR3aa: CASSPTGSSYGYTF

j_gene: TRBJ2-3
v_gene: TRBV6-5
CDR3aa: CASSYSGGRTDTQYF

j_gene: TRBJ1-5
v_gene: TRBV6-6
CDR3aa: CASSYGDINQPQHF

j_gene: TRBJ1-5
v_gene: TRBV19
CDR3aa: CASSIRGGGNQPQHF

j_gene: TRBJ2-1
v_gene: TRBV6-6
CDR3aa: CASSSLASGGFNEQFF

j_gene: TRBJ1-3
v_gene: TRBV11-2
CDR3aa: CASSLGRTGTGNTIYF

j_gene: TRBJ2-2
v_gene: TRBV9
CDR3aa: CASSPSGGGGTGELFF

j_gene: TRBJ1-2
v_gene: TRBV19
CDR3aa: CASSIDLRGLNYGYTF

j_gene: TRBJ2-5
v_gene: TRBV4-3
CDR3aa: CASSQDTGGWETQYF

j_gene: TRBJ1-6
v_gene: TRBV5-5
CDR3aa: CASSHFEAVALHNSPLHF

j_gene: TRBJ1-1
v_gene: TRBV29-1
CDR3aa: CSVVVRVNTEAFF

j_gene: TRBJ2-7
v_gene: TRBV20-1
CDR3aa: CSASGTRLHEQYF

j_gene: TRBJ2-5
v_gene: TRBV24-1
CDR3aa: CATSDFRGQQSNRGTQYF

j_gene: TRBJ1-1
v_gene: TRBV7-2
CDR3aa: CASSFSGWGTEAFF

j_gene: TRBJ2-5
v_gene: TRBV9
CDR3aa: CASSPGEGAQETQYF

j_gene: TRBJ1-4
v_gene: TRBV18
CDR3aa: CASSRSATNEKLFF

j_gene: TRBJ2-3
v_gene: TRBV7-2
CDR3aa: CASSPGPGGANTQYF

j_gene: TRBJ1-6
v_gene: TRBV7-8
CDR3aa: CASSLDPGVNSPLHF

j_gene: TRBJ2-5
v_gene: TRBV29-1
CDR3aa: CSVETGQETQYF

j_gene: TRBJ1-5
v_gene: TRBV5-6
CDR3aa: CASSLFAMGNQPQHF

j_gene: TRBJ2-5
v_gene: TRBV11-1
CDR3aa: CASSPGQDLQETQYF

j_gene: TRBJ1-1
v_gene: TRBV7-2
CDR3aa: CASSLGEGKAVTEAFF

j_gene: TRBJ1-1
v_gene: TRBV14
CDR3aa: CASSFRKGTEAFF

j_gene: TRBJ1-5
v_gene: TRBV5-6
CDR3aa: CASSRRGSDQPQHF

j_gene: TRBJ2-2
v_gene: TRBV5-5
CDR3aa: CASSLLAGEKNGTGELFF

j_gene: TRBJ1-1
v_gene: TRBV30
CDR3aa: CAWSRGQGWEAFF

j_gene: TRBJ1-1
v_gene: TRBV6-1
CDR3aa: CASSEGDRVSEAFF

j_gene: TRBJ2-7
v_gene: TRBV6-5
CDR3aa: CASYRDNTYEQYF

j_gene: TRBJ2-5
v_gene: TRBV3-1/TRBV3-2
CDR3aa: CASSLGQQETQYF

j_gene: TRBJ2-1
v_gene: TRBV12-3/TRBV12-4
CDR3aa: CASSRLALNEQFF

j_gene: TRBJ1-1
v_gene: TRBV4-3
CDR3aa: CASSRGQLNTEAFF

j_gene: TRBJ2-4
v_gene: TRBV20-1
CDR3aa: CSASKQENIQYF

j_gene: TRBJ1-2
v_gene: TRBV6-2/TRBV6-3
CDR3aa: CASSPRYGYTF

j_gene: TRBJ1-3
v_gene: TRBV19
CDR3aa: CATGQGAALGSGNTIYF

j_gene: TRBJ1-2
v_gene: TRBV9
CDR3aa: CASSVATQVGGYTF

j_gene: TRBJ2-2
v_gene: TRBV9
CDR3aa: CASSSTLAGGLVGELFF

j_gene: TRBJ2-1
v_gene: TRBV5-1
CDR3aa: CASSEPPRNEQFF

j_gene: TRBJ1-2
v_gene: TRBV12-3/TRBV12-4
CDR3aa: CASTRQNYGYTF

j_gene: TRBJ1-5
v_gene: TRBV19
CDR3aa: CASSLAVGGNQPQHF